The next 26 T cell receptor beta chains were all read from a single sample in a study of metastatic and nonmetastatic thyroid tumors. All patients were untreated before thyroid surgery. TCRdb ran MiXCR on the PCR reads. The sample carries under 50,000 clones, about 26% recorded once. Sequences were obtained from blood. Source of these receptors: a male donor with papillary thyroid cancer or a benign thyroid nodule (not recorded which). Some clones in this sample may be carry-over from other donors' samples.

This clone has at least ten counts. The chain employs TRBV7-9 and TRBJ2-3; the D gene is possibly TRBD1 (5 bases). The CDR3 is made up of 15 amino acids. The germline V gene encodes CDR1 SEHNR and CDR2 FQNEAQ (reference sequence). V lost 5 bases and J lost 2, with 14 bases in between. CDR3 nucleotides: TGTGCCAGCAGCCCTGGGGCGGCAAACACAGATACGCAGTATTTT. Protein product: CASSPGAANTDTQYF.

This clone was counted many times. This chain links TRBV6-4 with TRBJ2-5; TRBD1 matches at 12 bases. The CDR3 totals 17 residues. Germline-derived CDR1 and CDR2 are MRHNA and SNTAGT. Trimming at V came to 1 base and at J to 3 bases, leaving 6 bases not matched to a gene. CDR3 sequence (DNA): TGTGCCAGCAGTGACTGGAGGGACAGGGGGCCCGAAGAGACCCAGTACTTC. Residues: CASSDWRDRGPEETQYF.

This chain uses TRBV20-1 with TRBJ1-5; no firm D call. Germline-derived CDR1 and CDR2 are DFQATT and SNEGSKA (reference sequence). V lost 3 bases and J lost 2, with 8 bases in between. This CDR3 region has 13 residues. In DNA form, the CDR3 reads TGCAGTGCTAGGGCAGACGGCAATCAGCCCCAGCATTTT. Its translation: CSARADGNQPQHF.

The table lists this clone with a few counts. The rearrangement joins TRBV5-6 to TRBJ2-1; D gene unclear. CDR3 length: 14 amino acids. Trimming stripped 4 bases from V and 4 bases from J, with 12 bases between. The germline gives CDR1 SGHDT, CDR2 YYEEEE. CDR3 loop: CASSRVDDYNEQFF. In DNA, the CDR3 is TGTGCCAGCAGCAGGGTAGATGATTACAATGAGCAGTTCTTC.

This clone is termed medium-sized (0.01 to 0.1%). J is TRBJ1-3 and V is TRBV28; the match to TRBD1 covers 7 bases. The CDR3 totals 15 residues. V was clipped by 6 bases and J by 0 bases; unmatched bases: 5. From germline, CDR1 is MDHEN and CDR2 SYDVKM. The CDR3 bases are TGTGCCAGCAGCGGCGGGACAGCCTCTGGAAACACCATATATTTT. Protein sequence: CASSGGTASGNTIYF.

The V call is TRBV3-1, the J call TRBJ2-7; D may match TRBD1 or TRBD2 (6 bases each). Germline lookup yields CDR1 LGHDT and CDR2 YNNKEL (reference sequence). CDR3 length: 13 amino acids. V lost 6 bases and J lost 3, with 12 bases in between. The CDR3 loop is CASRGGRGYEQYF. CDR3 in DNA: TGTGCCAGCAGGGGGGGCCGGGGCTACGAGCAGTACTTC.

This clone was counted a few times. This chain joins TRBV6-5 and TRBJ2-7, with TRBD2 identical over 10 bases. The trim removed 4 bases at V and 2 bases at J, leaving 2 bases unmatched. The CDR3 is made up of 14 amino acids. The germline gives CDR1 MNHEY, CDR2 SVGAGI. The CDR3: CASSSGLAAYEQYF. The CDR3 bases are TGTGCCAGCAGTTCTGGACTAGCGGCCTACGAGCAGTACTTC.

The V and J genes are TRBV28 and TRBJ2-5; 7 nucleotides match TRBD1. With V trimmed by 5 bases and J by 1 base, 13 bases remained unmatched. The CDR3 is 17 amino acids. Germline loops: CDR1 MDHEN, CDR2 SYDVKM. CDR3 DNA: TGTGCCAGCAGTCCCGGGACAGAGACCGGACTCCAAGAGACCCAGTACTTC. As protein: CASSPGTETGLQETQYF.

In this sample, this clone turned up once. The V call is TRBV5-1, the J call TRBJ2-3; TRBD2 matches 15 bases. J lost 2 bases, V lost 3 bases, and 7 bases had no gene match. The germline CDR1 and CDR2 sequences are SGHRS and YFSETQ. The CDR3 length is 18 residues. In DNA, the CDR3 is TGCGCCAGCAGCTCCGGGACTAGCGGGGGGAGGGTCACAGATACGCAGTATTTT. This codes for CASSSGTSGGRVTDTQYF.

The chain is built from TRBV20-1 and TRBJ2-5; D possibly matches TRBD1 or TRBD2 (5 bases each). CDR3 size: 18 residues. Deletions cut 1 base from V and 2 bases from J, with 23 bases between. CDR1 DFQATT and CDR2 SNEGSKA come from the germline V gene (reference sequence). The CDR3 DNA follows: TGCAGTGCTAGAGTGAGTGAGGGGTACAACCTGCAGCAAGAGACCCAGTACTTC. Translating gives CSARVSEGYNLQQETQYF.

A few counts support this clone. The rearrangement joins TRBV6-1 to TRBJ2-7, with 8 bases aligning to TRBD2. Germline assignment: CDR1 MNHNS and CDR2 SASEGT. Trimming removed 6 bases from V and 0 bases from J; junction bases left unmatched: 7. This CDR3 contains 15 residues. Here the CDR3 DNA reads TGTGCCAGCAGCCACACTAGCGGAGCCTCCTACGAGCAGTACTTC. This gives the protein CASSHTSGASYEQYF.

This clone was detected only a few times. V is TRBV6-1 and J is TRBJ1-2, with unresolved D. The CDR3 contains 12 residues. CDR1 MNHNS and CDR2 SASEGT come from the germline V gene. Trimming removed 3 bases from V and 2 bases from J, with 4 bases in between. The CDR3 here is CASSDANYGYTF. The CDR3, as DNA: TGTGCCAGCAGTGATGCGAACTATGGCTACACCTTC.

This clone was found a few times. This chain connects TRBV6-2 or TRBV6-3 to TRBJ2-1; D is undetermined. The V and J ends lost 0 bases and 5 bases respectively, with 5 bases between them. The CDR3 has 13 residues. The germline V gene encodes CDR1 MNHEY and CDR2 SVGEGT. The CDR3 DNA reads as TGTGCCAGCAGTTACTCAACGGACAATGAGCAGTTCTTC. Its protein product is CASSYSTDNEQFF.

The J gene is TRBJ2-5, the V gene TRBV5-1; 7 nucleotides align to TRBD2. Germline V gene sequence: CDR1 SGHRS, CDR2 YFSETQ. The CDR3 runs 15 residues. With 2 bases clipped from V and 5 bases from J, the junction kept 9 bases outside the gene matches. Here the CDR3 reads CASSLGERGVETQYF. DNA for the CDR3: TGCGCCAGCAGCTTAGGGGAGCGGGGCGTGGAGACCCAGTACTTC.

The sample holds many counts of this clone. The chain has TRBV20-1 and TRBJ2-1; maybe TRBD2 (7 bases). Germline V gives CDR1 DFQATT, CDR2 SNEGSKA (reference sequence). V dropped 5 bases and J dropped 7 bases, with 15 bases sitting between them. CDR3 size: 13 residues. In nucleotides, the CDR3 is TGCAGTGCTCTCCCGGGGGGCATGAATGAGCAGTTCTTC. It codes for CSALPGGMNEQFF.

This clone is judged medium-sized. The chain links TRBV6-1 to TRBJ2-7; 9 bases are shared with TRBD1. Germline CDR1 reads MNHNS; CDR2 reads SASEGT. With 1 base clipped from V and 4 bases from J, the junction kept 5 bases outside the gene matches. The CDR3 sequence is 15 residues long. This CDR3 is CASSEGDRVMYEQYF. The CDR3 DNA follows: TGTGCCAGCAGTGAAGGGGACAGGGTAATGTACGAGCAGTACTTC.

This clone is medium-sized. The CDR3 protein is CATRTSGRETGELFF. Written as DNA, the CDR3 is TGTGCCACCAGGACTAGCGGGCGGGAAACCGGGGAGCTGTTTTTT. The genes are TRBV6-1 and TRBJ2-2; 11 nucleotides match TRBD2. There are 15 residues in the CDR3. CDR1 and CDR2 (germline): MNHNS, SASEGT. V trimming: 10 bases; J trimming: 5 bases; junction bases outside the gene matches: 9.

In its sample, this clone was seen many times. The J gene is TRBJ2-7, the V gene TRBV15; TRBD2 aligns across 10 bases. Germline V gene lookup returns CDR1 LNHNV and CDR2 YYDKDF (reference sequence). CDR3 length equals 17 residues. V shed 0 bases, J shed 3 bases, and the junction held 8 bases outside the gene matches. CDR3 in amino acids: CATSRDPYLAGDYEQYF. CDR3 bases: TGTGCCACCAGCAGAGATCCCTACCTAGCGGGAGACTACGAGCAGTACTTC.

This clone turned up a few times. The chain couples TRBV24-1 to TRBJ2-2; tentative D call: TRBD1 (6 bases). V shed 6 bases and J shed 4 bases, with 8 bases lying between them. Germline CDR1 KGHDR, CDR2 SFDVKD. This CDR3 is 13 amino acids long. CDR3 protein: CATSTGFTGELFF. For the CDR3, the DNA is TGTGCCACCAGTACAGGGTTCACCGGGGAGCTGTTTTTT.

V is TRBV2 and J is TRBJ2-3; 9 bases align to TRBD2. Per germline, CDR1 SNHLY and CDR2 FYNNEI. V shed 1 base, J shed 5 bases, and the junction held 10 bases outside the gene matches. The CDR3 consists of 17 residues. The CDR3 loop is CASSEGVGGRAGDTQYF. Here the CDR3 DNA reads TGTGCCAGCAGTGAAGGTGTTGGCGGGAGGGCAGGAGATACGCAGTATTTT.

V and J are TRBV27 and TRBJ1-6; D uncertain. Germline values: CDR1 MNHEY, CDR2 SMNVEV (reference sequence). V lost 3 bases, J lost 8 bases, and 8 bases lay in between. This CDR3 has 13 amino acids. In DNA, the CDR3 is TGTGCCAGCAGTTTCCGAGAGGATTCACCCCTCCACTTT. Amino acids: CASSFREDSPLHF.

This clone has ten or more counts. The chain employs TRBV27 and TRBJ2-2, with D perhaps matching TRBD2 (5 bases). Trimming removed 5 bases at V and 6 bases at J, with 16 bases between. The CDR3 is 15 amino acids. In germline, CDR1 is MNHEY, CDR2 SMNVEV (reference sequence). The CDR3: CASSVTFHGAGELFF. Here the CDR3 DNA reads TGTGCCAGCAGTGTCACCTTTCACGGGGCCGGGGAGCTGTTTTTT.

The V call is TRBV20-1, the J call TRBJ1-5; 10 bases agree with TRBD1. The CDR3 runs 18 residues. CDR1 DFQATT and CDR2 SNEGSKA come from the germline V gene (reference sequence). After removal of 0 bases from V and 0 bases from J, the junction contained 8 bases not matched to a gene. The CDR3 DNA sequence: TGCAGTGCTAGAGATGGGGACAGGGGCCTTTATAGCAATCAGCCCCAGCATTTT. It yields the protein CSARDGDRGLYSNQPQHF.

This clone was detected ten times or more. This chain links TRBV6-1 with TRBJ2-3, with a weak D call TRBD2 (6 bases). Germline V gene sequence: CDR1 MNHNS, CDR2 SASEGT. V was pared by 5 bases and J by 2 bases, with 14 bases between. The CDR3 runs 15 residues. The CDR3 sequence: CASSSRGRSTDTQYF. Written as DNA, the CDR3 is TGTGCCAGCAGTTCCCGGGGGAGGTCCACAGATACGCAGTATTTT.

The chain joins TRBV6-5 to TRBJ2-7; TRBD2 matches at 10 bases. J lost 3 bases, V lost 4 bases, and 6 bases had no gene match. The germline V gene has CDR1 MNHEY and CDR2 SVGAGI. The CDR3 length is 15 residues. DNA of the CDR3: TGTGCCAGCAGTTGGGGGACTAGCGCGATCTACGAGCAGTACTTC. Protein sequence: CASSWGTSAIYEQYF.

This clone was seen a handful of times. V is TRBV11-2 and J is TRBJ1-2; 10 bases fit TRBD1. V lost 6 bases and J lost 8; bases outside the gene matches: 12. The CDR3 extends over 15 amino acids. The germline gives CDR1 SGHAT, CDR2 FQNNGV. The CDR3 loop is CASSLRQGAMRGYTF. CDR3 DNA sequence: TGTGCCAGCAGTCTACGACAGGGGGCTATGCGGGGCTACACCTTC.